A selection of T cell receptor beta chains follows, all from one sample in a study of read filtering for tumor transcriptome and immune sequencing. TCRdb re-called the reads through MiXCR, storing one row per CDR3 protein. The data contain 45,000 to 55,000 distinct CDR3 sequences, around a fifth of them singletons. The sample comprised a population of CD138-negative cells sorted from bone marrow. These receptor sequences come from a donor at least 40 years old with multiple myeloma. The CDR3 runs from the conserved cysteine through the conserved F or W. The order of the fields is D gene, clone size, V gene, J gene, CDR3 protein, CDR3 DNA. A D gene is named only where the DNA matches it firmly. Some rows have no size entry. The others give once, few or many, or a class for an expanded clone.

d_call: NA; clone_size: few; v_call: TRBV18; j_call: TRBJ1-5; cdr3_aa: CASTMEGGQPQHF; cdr3_nt: TGTGCCAGCACCATGGAGGGAGGACAGCCCCAGCATTTT
d_call: NA; clone_size: few; v_call: TRBV4-3; j_call: TRBJ2-7; cdr3_aa: CASSGFQGEQYF; cdr3_nt: TGCGCCAGCAGCGGCTTTCAGGGCGAGCAGTACTTC
d_call: NA; clone_size: few; v_call: TRBV28; j_call: TRBJ2-1; cdr3_aa: CASSSTQGRGAIEQFF; cdr3_nt: TGTGCCAGCAGTTCAACTCAGGGTCGGGGGGCTATCGAGCAGTTCTTC
d_call: TRBD1; clone_size: many; v_call: TRBV4-1; j_call: TRBJ1-4; cdr3_aa: CASSQDWDRGLREKLFF; cdr3_nt: TGCGCCAGCAGCCAAGATTGGGACAGGGGGCTACGTGAAAAACTGTTTTTT
d_call: NA; clone_size: many; v_call: TRBV7-2; j_call: TRBJ2-2; cdr3_aa: CASSLGSPIPGELFF; cdr3_nt: TGTGCCAGCAGCTTAGGTAGCCCTATCCCCGGGGAGCTGTTTTTT
d_call: NA; clone_size: NA; v_call: TRBV18; j_call: TRBJ2-3; cdr3_aa: CAAYADTQYF; cdr3_nt: TGTGCCGCCTACGCAGATACGCAGTATTTT
d_call: TRBD1; clone_size: NA; v_call: TRBV5-1; j_call: TRBJ1-1; cdr3_aa: CASRFRSGQGDTEAFF; cdr3_nt: TGCGCCAGCAGGTTTCGGTCCGGCCAGGGGGACACTGAAGCTTTCTTT
d_call: TRBD2; clone_size: many; v_call: TRBV10-3; j_call: TRBJ2-3; cdr3_aa: CAISDASGRAVDTQYF; cdr3_nt: TGTGCCATCAGTGATGCAAGCGGGAGGGCCGTAGATACGCAGTATTTT
d_call: NA; clone_size: many; v_call: TRBV10-2; j_call: TRBJ1-1; cdr3_aa: CASSDRGNTEAFF; cdr3_nt: TGCGCCAGCAGTGACAGGGGGAACACTGAAGCTTTCTTT
d_call: TRBD1; clone_size: many; v_call: TRBV4-3; j_call: TRBJ2-7; cdr3_aa: CASSQAWVPEGASYEQYF; cdr3_nt: TGCGCCAGCAGCCAAGCGTGGGTGCCTGAGGGGGCTTCCTACGAGCAGTACTTC
d_call: NA; clone_size: many; v_call: TRBV18; j_call: TRBJ1-5; cdr3_aa: CASSPPSGAGNQPQHF; cdr3_nt: TGTGCCAGCTCACCACCGTCCGGGGCCGGCAATCAGCCCCAGCATTTT
d_call: TRBD2; clone_size: many; v_call: TRBV29-1; j_call: TRBJ2-7; cdr3_aa: CSVEGDYYEQYF; cdr3_nt: TGCAGCGTTGAGGGGGACTACTACGAGCAGTACTTC
d_call: NA; clone_size: NA; v_call: TRBV4-2; j_call: TRBJ2-7; cdr3_aa: CASSQVAGQSYEQYF; cdr3_nt: TGTGCCAGCAGCCAAGTCGCGGGGCAGTCCTACGAGCAGTACTTC